These 29 T cell receptor beta chains were all obtained from the same sample, sequenced in a study of T-cell reconstitution after alpha-beta-depleted transplantation in children. Unique molecular identifiers were incorporated into the prepared TCRbeta library. TCRdb re-derived calls from the PCR reads in MiXCR, one entry per CDR3 protein. The sample lists around 800,000 distinct CDR3 sequences, roughly 15% seen once, with approximately 5% in the top ten. The input for sequencing was PBMCs, mostly from graft donor cells, taken 360 days after TCRalphabeta/CD19-depleted stem cell transplant. These receptors originate from a male patient between 10 and 17 years old who had a stem cell transplant for acute lymphoblastic leukemia, so the T cells may come from the graft donor.

The sample holds many counts of this clonotype. The rearrangement links TRBV6-5 to TRBJ2-2; weak D call: TRBD2 (6 bases). Trimming left V 7 bases short and J 7 bases short, with 7 bases between. The germline V gene has CDR1 MNHEY and CDR2 SVGAGI. This CDR3 is 11 amino acids long. CDR3 sequence: CASKAGGELFF. The DNA for the CDR3 is TGTGCCAGCAAAGCGGGCGGGGAGCTGTTTTTT.

This clonotype was found a few times. The rearrangement links TRBV6-5 to TRBJ2-5, with a weak D call TRBD2 (5 bases). Trimming shortened V by 2 bases and J by 5 bases, and 9 bases separated the two germline ends. This CDR3 is built from 13 residues. Germline CDR1 reads MNHEY; CDR2 reads SVGAGI. CDR3 region: CASSYPSWETQYF. The CDR3 DNA follows: TGTGCCAGCAGTTACCCTAGCTGGGAGACCCAGTACTTC.

This clonotype was picked up a small number of times. The rearrangement uses TRBV12-3 or TRBV12-4 and TRBJ2-3; maybe TRBD2 (5 bases). This CDR3 comprises 15 residues. V gave up 6 bases and J gave up 4 bases, with 17 bases separating them. This CDR3 is CASRPGPSSADTQYF. The DNA of the CDR3 is TGTGCCAGCAGACCCGGCCCTAGCTCAGCAGATACGCAGTATTTT.

The V gene is TRBV7-9, the J gene TRBJ2-2; 7 bases are a match to TRBD2. This CDR3 is 20 amino acids long. The germline CDR1 and CDR2 sequences are SEHNR and FQNEAQ (reference sequence). Losses at the gene ends were 4 bases for V and 0 bases for J; bases not matched to a gene: 17. The CDR3 loop reads CASSSLSREFLNANTGELFF. CDR3 bases: TGTGCCAGCAGCTCCTTATCGCGGGAGTTTTTGAACGCGAACACCGGGGAGCTGTTTTTT.

The chain combines TRBV29-1 with TRBJ2-1; TRBD2 matches 8 bases. The CDR3 spans 13 residues. Germline CDR1 reads SQVTM; CDR2 reads ANQGSEA. With V trimmed by 3 bases and J by 10 bases, 8 bases remained unmatched. The DNA of the CDR3 is TGCAGCGTTGACCCCACCGGGACTAGAGAGCAGTTCTTC. Translating it yields CSVDPTGTREQFF.

This clonotype turned up a few times. This chain uses TRBV5-1 with TRBJ2-1, with D perhaps TRBD1 or TRBD2 (6 bases each). V lost 4 bases and J lost 10, with 21 bases in between. CDR1 and CDR2 from the germline V gene are SGHRS and YFSETQ. This CDR3 spans 15 amino acids. The CDR3 DNA sequence: TGCGCCAGCAGCCTGTCCGGGGGCGCGTCCTGGGAGCAGTTCTTC. Its protein product is CASSLSGGASWEQFF.

A few counts support this clonotype. V is TRBV19 and J is TRBJ2-3; TRBD2 might be the D (6 bases). CDR3 length: 14 amino acids. V was clipped by 8 bases and J by 1 base, with 13 bases between them. Germline V CDR1 and CDR2: LNHDA, SQIVND (reference sequence). CDR3 in amino acids: CASSKWGGTDTQYF. CDR3 coding DNA: TGTGCCAGTTCTAAATGGGGGGGCACAGATACGCAGTATTTT.

This clonotype was detected only a few times. The rearrangement uses TRBV15 and TRBJ1-4; D remains ambiguous. V lost 0 bases to trimming and J lost 14 bases, with 10 bases between them. The germline V gene has CDR1 LNHNV and CDR2 YYDKDF (reference sequence). The CDR3 is made up of 12 amino acids. The DNA for the CDR3 is TGTGCCACCAGCAGAGATATCAGAAAGCTGTTTTTT. Protein: CATSRDIRKLFF.

This clonotype was seen a few times. The V call is TRBV7-9, the J call TRBJ2-6; unclear D gene. The ends were cut back, 2 bases at V and 0 bases at J, with 11 bases in the middle. The length of the CDR3 is 17 residues. The V gene's germline CDR1 is SEHNR and CDR2 FQNEAQ (reference sequence). The CDR3 spells CASSLLGRFSGANVLTF. The CDR3 nucleotides are TGTGCCAGCAGCTTACTAGGCCGCTTCTCTGGGGCCAACGTCCTGACTTTC.

The DNA for the CDR3 is TGTGCCAGCAGCCCCTTCGGGGGGAAGACCATCACAGATACGCAGTATTTT. Translation gives CASSPFGGKTITDTQYF. The chain carries TRBV11-2 and TRBJ2-3; 7 nucleotides match TRBD2. CDR1 SGHAT and CDR2 FQNNGV come from the germline V gene. V was pared by 5 bases and J by 2 bases, with 13 bases of the junction left unmatched. The CDR3 is 17 amino acids.

This clonotype showed up just a few times. This chain joins TRBV24-1 and TRBJ1-1; D gene ambiguous. Trimming stripped 5 bases from V and 0 bases from J, with 12 bases between. The V gene's germline CDR1 is KGHDR and CDR2 SFDVKD. There are 15 residues in the CDR3. For the CDR3, the DNA is TGTGCCACCAGTGGCTATGGTCCTATGAACACTGAAGCTTTCTTT. Translating it yields CATSGYGPMNTEAFF.

The chain is built from TRBV9 and TRBJ2-7; D is ambiguous. V was pared by 0 bases and J by 2 bases, with 15 bases between. CDR1 is SGDLS and CDR2 is YYNGEE in the germline V gene. The CDR3 consists of 16 residues. In DNA, the CDR3 is TGTGCCAGCAGCGTAGATCCGGGTCGGAGTGCCTACGAGCAGTACTTC. Translating it yields CASSVDPGRSAYEQYF.

This clonotype has more than one count but fewer than ten. The rearrangement joins TRBV20-1 to TRBJ2-7, with TRBD2 matching 14 bases. Germline CDR1 DFQATT, CDR2 SNEGSKA (reference sequence). The V segment lost 5 bases and the J segment 5 bases; nucleotides outside the gene matches: 2. This CDR3 contains 13 residues. CDR3: CSAWGLAGDEQYF. The CDR3, as DNA: TGCAGTGCTTGGGGACTAGCGGGAGACGAGCAGTACTTC.

The chain employs TRBV14 and TRBJ2-7, with D perhaps TRBD2 (5 bases). CDR1 and CDR2 from the germline V gene are SGHDN and FVKESK. CDR3 length: 14 residues. Trimming stripped 4 bases from V and 3 bases from J, with 13 bases between. CDR3 sequence reads: CASSPMGSFYEQYF. The CDR3 DNA reads TGTGCCAGCAGCCCGATGGGGAGCTTCTACGAGCAGTACTTC.

This chain uses TRBV15 with TRBJ2-1, with 14 bases matching TRBD2. The CDR3 spans 18 residues. Trimming removed 0 bases from V and 5 bases from J; junction bases left unmatched: 6. Germline V gene data show CDR1 as LNHNV and CDR2 as YYDKDF (reference sequence). CDR3 loop: CATSRETRLAGGDNEQFF. DNA for the CDR3: TGTGCCACCAGCAGAGAGACGAGACTAGCGGGAGGGGACAATGAGCAGTTCTTC.

This chain joins TRBV20-1 and TRBJ2-1; D is ambiguous. Trimming cost V 2 bases and J 0 bases, with 8 bases left between them. From germline, CDR1 is DFQATT and CDR2 SNEGSKA (reference sequence). This CDR3 comprises 14 residues. In DNA form, the CDR3 reads TGCAGTGCTAGACCGCCGGTCTCCTACAATGAGCAGTTCTTC. It specifies CSARPPVSYNEQFF.

This clonotype has just a few counts. The V call is TRBV12-3 or TRBV12-4, the J call TRBJ2-2; 7 bases match TRBD2. Germline trimming cut 8 bases from V and 13 bases from J; bases unmatched to any gene: 7. This CDR3 comprises 11 residues. As DNA, the CDR3 is TGTGCCAGCCGGGGGGAAGCGGGGCTGTTTTTT. This sequence encodes CASRGEAGLFF.

At least ten counts were recorded for this clonotype. The chain links TRBV29-1 to TRBJ2-1, with TRBD2 matching 9 bases. Germline V gene lookup returns CDR1 SQVTM and CDR2 ANQGSEA. The J segment lost 6 bases and the V segment lost 3 bases, leaving 9 bases of the junction unmatched. The CDR3 contains 15 residues. The CDR3 DNA reads as TGCAGCGTTGATGGGGAAGGACTAGCGTCCAATGAGCAGTTCTTC. This encodes CSVDGEGLASNEQFF.

The rearrangement uses TRBV7-7 and TRBJ2-5, with no clear D. The CDR3 length is 12 residues. Per germline, CDR1 SSHAT and CDR2 FNYEAQ (reference sequence). The V end lost 8 bases, the J end lost 5 bases, and 12 bases lay between the germline ends. In DNA form, the CDR3 reads TGTGCCAGCGCCCAATTTGGGGAGACCCAGTACTTC. It yields the protein CASAQFGETQYF.

This chain links TRBV15 with TRBJ2-1, with D perhaps matching TRBD2 (5 bases). The CDR3 has 15 amino acids. Germline V gives CDR1 LNHNV, CDR2 YYDKDF (reference sequence). V was clipped by 1 base and J by 6 bases, with 13 bases between them. This chain's CDR3 is CATSRGLLSANEQFF. The CDR3 nucleotides read TGTGCCACCAGCAGAGGACTACTAAGCGCCAATGAGCAGTTCTTC.

This clonotype was picked up a small number of times. The chain employs TRBV24-1 and TRBJ2-3; 10 nucleotides match TRBD2. The CDR3 is made up of 15 amino acids. Germline V gene lookup returns CDR1 KGHDR and CDR2 SFDVKD. Trimming removed 7 bases from V and 3 bases from J; junction bases left unmatched: 6. This CDR3 is CATSRAGGRTDTQYF. CDR3 sequence (DNA): TGTGCCACCAGCCGAGCGGGGGGGCGAACAGATACGCAGTATTTT.

There are a few counts of this clonotype. The chain combines TRBV6-1 with TRBJ1-6; D not certain. The CDR3 runs 16 residues. Trimming shortened V by 9 bases and J by 4 bases, and 19 bases separated the two germline ends. Germline CDR1 reads MNHNS; CDR2 reads SASEGT. CDR3 coding DNA: TGTGCCAGTTGGCATCACGCTAACGCTTATAATTCACCCCTCCACTTT. Translated: CASWHHANAYNSPLHF.

The table lists this clonotype with a few counts. The V gene is TRBV9, the J gene TRBJ1-3; no clear D. Germline values: CDR1 SGDLS, CDR2 YYNGEE. Trimming cost V 3 bases and J 0 bases, with 16 bases left between them. CDR3 length equals 17 residues. The CDR3 spells CASSAYFSVSSGNTIYF. The CDR3 DNA sequence: TGTGCCAGCAGCGCGTACTTCTCAGTCAGCTCTGGAAACACCATATATTTT.

The rearrangement joins TRBV6-2 or TRBV6-3 to TRBJ1-5, with D unresolved. V was clipped by 10 bases and J by 0 bases, with 10 bases between them. CDR1 is MNHEY, CDR2 SVGEGT, per germline. The CDR3 consists of 13 residues. The CDR3 loop is CATRRDSNQPQHF. The CDR3 coding sequence is TGTGCCACTCGAAGGGATAGCAATCAGCCCCAGCATTTT.

The CDR3 DNA sequence: TGTGCCAGCAGTTTAGGAACATACCGTGGGGTCCAAGAGACCCAGTACTTC. This encodes CASSLGTYRGVQETQYF. This chain connects TRBV27 to TRBJ2-5; no firm D call. Germline-derived CDR1 and CDR2 are MNHEY and SMNVEV (reference sequence). The ends were cut back, 2 bases at V and 1 base at J, with 17 bases in the middle. The CDR3 totals 17 residues.

Only a few counts were recorded for this clonotype. The DNA for the CDR3 is TGTGCCACCAGTAGTAGCAGCCCCTACAATGAGCAGTTCTTC. It encodes CATSSSSPYNEQFF. V usage is TRBV24-1 and J usage is TRBJ2-1; D is unclear. V lost 6 bases and J lost 2, with 10 bases in between. Germline V lookup: CDR1 KGHDR, CDR2 SFDVKD. CDR3 length equals 14 residues.

This clonotype showed up many times. The V call is TRBV5-5, the J call TRBJ1-1; D remains unclear. This CDR3 has 12 residues. V was trimmed by 2 bases and J by 3 bases, leaving 5 bases between them. Germline loops: CDR1 SGHKS, CDR2 YYEKEE (reference sequence). This CDR3 is CASSFLDTEAFF. DNA for the CDR3: TGTGCCAGCAGCTTTTTGGACACTGAAGCTTTCTTT.

This clonotype was picked up a small number of times. The chain is built from TRBV5-1 and TRBJ1-5, with D perhaps matching TRBD1 (6 bases). The CDR3 loop spans 13 amino acids. The germline V and J ends were trimmed by 5 bases and 5 bases, with 11 bases remaining between them. Germline values: CDR1 SGHRS, CDR2 YFSETQ. In DNA form, the CDR3 reads TGCGCCAGCAGTCAGGGGTGGGATCAGCCCCAGCATTTT. This translates into CASSQGWDQPQHF. The variable domain in full, completed from reference TRBV5-1 and TRBJ1-5, reads KAGVTQTPRYLIKTRGQQVTLSCSPISGHRSVSWYQQTPGQGLQFLFEYFSETQRNKGNFPGRFSGRQFSNSRSEMNVSTLELGDSALYLCASSQGWDQPQHFGDGTRLSIL.

The chain has TRBV2 and TRBJ2-1; D gene uncertain. The V end lost 1 base, the J end lost 8 bases, and 12 bases lay between the germline ends. CDR3 length equals 14 residues. In germline, CDR1 is SNHLY, CDR2 FYNNEI. CDR3 coding DNA: TGTGCCAGCAGTGAAGTTGGTACTAAAGATGAGCAGTTCTTC. Translating it yields CASSEVGTKDEQFF. The full variable domain, with the rest looked up from reference TRBV2 and TRBJ2-1, is EPEVTQTPSHQVTQMGQEVILRCVPISNHLYFYWYRQILGQKVEFLVSFYNNEISEKSEIFDDQFSVERPDGSNFTLKIRSTKLEDSAMYFCASSEVGTKDEQFFGPGTRLTVL.